This T cell receptor beta chain appears in the sequencing data of a study of molecular identifiers for immune sequencing clone quantification. J was trimmed by 3 bases and V by 3 bases; bases with no gene match: 7. CDR3 length: 15 residues. The germline V gene encodes CDR1 SGHNT and CDR2 YYREEE (reference sequence). TCRdb redid the calling of the PCR reads with MiXCR, one entry per CDR3 protein. The sample yields more than 550,000 distinct CDR3 sequences, over 25% seen once. The V gene is TRBV5-4, the J gene TRBJ2-7, with 9 bases fitting TRBD1. The source of this sequence is a human donor in good health. Some libraries in this study had Jurkat cell RNA spiked in. Sequences were obtained from naive CD8+ T cells from blood, with Jurkat cell RNA spiked in. Subset given: FACS-sorted CD8+CD4-CCR7+CD45RA+ naive T cells. CDR3 loop: CASSSIQGAHYEQYF. The CDR3 nucleotides are TGTGCCAGCAGCTCCATACAGGGGGCACACTACGAGCAGTACTTC. The full variable domain, rest sourced from reference TRBV5-4 and TRBJ2-7, is ETGVTQSPTHLIKTRGQQVTLRCSSQSGHNTVSWYQQALGQGPQFIFQYYREEENGRGNFPPRFSGLQFPNYSSELNVNALELDDSALYLCASSSIQGAHYEQYFGPGTRLTVT.